The T cell receptor beta chain under discussion was sequenced for a study of CD8 T cells in Susac syndrome. RNA was extracted with the RNeasy kit, and a quantity of roughly 0.5 to 1 ug was reverse transcribed using random hexamers. TCRdb recomputed calls from the immunoSEQ multiplex PCR reads with MiXCR, one row per CDR3 protein. The sample holds roughly 130,000 distinct CDR3 sequences, approximately 94% seen once. Sequencing of TCR beta was carried out in blood CD8+ and CD4+ T cells. The multiple sclerosis controls consisted of treatment-naive patients with relapsing-remitting disease, either stable or active. The CD8+ and CD4+ T cells were negatively isolated, with the TEMRA cells enriched by FACS. The CDR3 spans 13 residues. Germline V gene lookup returns CDR1 MNHEY and CDR2 SMNVEV (reference sequence).

This clonotype was sampled from a human donor with multiple sclerosis. V and J are TRBV27 and TRBJ1-5, with D uncertain. What was sequenced was CD4+ T cells from PBMCs. CDR3 sequence reads: CASPRQAGQPQHF. Written as DNA, the CDR3 is TGTGCTAGTCCAAGGCAGGCAGGTCAGCCCCAGCATTTT.